This TCR beta chain was identified during a study of blood T cell repertoires in COVID-19. The authors' processing: Nucleated cell number was recorded as an estimate derived from reference gene primer amplification. Sequencing used immunoSEQ multiplex PCR; TCRdb keeps in-frame clones, though not all of them. V, J and clone size derive from that table, while D and trimming were established from the DNA sequence. In the table there are roughly 64,000 clones, approximately 90% of which are singletons. Sequences were obtained from peripheral blood. The TCR comes from a man between 45 and 60 years old with active COVID-19.

The CDR3 sequence: CASSLSAGGELGRAEAFF. In DNA, the CDR3 is TGTGCCAGCAGCTTAAGTGCGGGGGGCGAGTTAGGAAGGGCTGAAGCTTTCTTT. The chain employs TRBV7-9 and TRBJ1-1; tentative D call: TRBD1 (6 bases). V was pared by 2 bases and J by 6 bases, with 25 bases between. Germline V lookup: CDR1 SEHNR, CDR2 FQNEAQ (reference sequence). The CDR3 length is 18 residues.